One and the same sample provided the 10 T cell receptor beta chains below, sequenced in a study of CD4+ T cells in melanoma (dated by TCRdb to between 2021 and 2024). Library creation used the immunoSEQ multiplex PCR assay. The clones in this table, taken by TCRdb from immuneACCESS, are in-frame only. Not every clone is retained; where verified, under half of the shortfall comes from an unresolved V gene, and the cause of the rest is unknown. The sample has about 140,000 clones on record, nearly 95% of them singletons. More than 1.5% of the sample is held by the ten biggest clonotypes. The receptor set was obtained from a human donor with melanoma.

The rearrangement uses TRBV19 and TRBJ1-5, with D possibly being TRBD1 (6 bases). The V gene's germline CDR1 is LNHDA and CDR2 SQIVND (reference sequence). This CDR3 is 15 amino acids long. The germline V and J ends were trimmed by 5 bases and 9 bases, with 20 bases remaining between them. CDR3 DNA: TGTGCCAGTAGTGAGGTGGACAGTGTGGAACGGCCCCAGCATTTT. Residues: CASSEVDSVERPQHF.

This clone was detected only a few times. CDR3 sequence: CASSDGGTQYF. CDR3 bases: TGTGCCAGCAGTGATGGGGGGACCCAGTACTTC. The chain recombines TRBV2 with TRBJ2-5; the D call may be TRBD1 or TRBD2 (5 bases each). The CDR3 runs to 11 residues. Germline V gives CDR1 SNHLY, CDR2 FYNNEI. V was shortened by 3 bases and J by 7 bases, with 6 bases between the two germline ends.

The J gene is TRBJ1-2, the V gene TRBV25-1; 8 positions match TRBD1. V lost 3 bases and J lost 9; bases outside the gene matches: 12. The CDR3 extends over 15 amino acids. The V gene's germline CDR1 is MGHDK and CDR2 SYGVNS. Written as DNA, the CDR3 is TGTGCCAGCAGTGAGCCCGGACAGGGCGATATAAGCTACACCTTC. This translates into CASSEPGQGDISYTF.

The chain employs TRBV29-1 and TRBJ1-1; TRBD1 aligns across 7 bases. V lost 5 bases, J lost 0 bases, and 6 bases stayed unmatched. This CDR3 region has 14 residues. From germline, CDR1 is SQVTM and CDR2 ANQGSEA. CDR3 residues: CSVWGQSMNTEAFF. In nucleotides, the CDR3 is TGCAGCGTTTGGGGACAGTCTATGAACACTGAAGCTTTCTTT.

The chain employs TRBV30 and TRBJ1-6; D is unresolved. Germline-derived CDR1 and CDR2 are GTSNPN and SVGIG (reference sequence). The V and J ends lost 0 bases and 5 bases respectively, with 8 bases between them. The CDR3 has 14 residues. The CDR3 loop reads CAWSVFGNNSPLHF. The CDR3 DNA follows: TGTGCCTGGAGTGTTTTTGGGAATAATTCACCCCTCCACTTT.

The sample holds one count of this clone. This sample also contains other DNA sequences that code for the same CDR3. J is TRBJ1-1 and V is TRBV5-1; D is possibly TRBD1 (5 bases). This CDR3 is 14 amino acids long. The germline CDR1 and CDR2 sequences are SGHRS and YFSETQ. V lost 4 bases and J lost 0, with 10 bases in between. The CDR3: CASSPGGMNTEAFF. The CDR3 DNA reads TGCGCCAGCAGCCCGGGGGGGATGAACACTGAAGCTTTCTTT.

The chain has TRBV7-9 and TRBJ2-3; D gene ambiguous. V lost 8 bases, J lost 5 bases, and 5 bases lay in between. CDR1 SEHNR and CDR2 FQNEAQ come from the germline V gene (reference sequence). CDR3 length: 10 residues. For the CDR3, the DNA is TGTGCCAGCTCCGGAGATACGCAGTATTTT. Translation: CASSGDTQYF. The full variable domain, in which reference TRBV7-9 and TRBJ2-3 provide the parts outside the CDR3, is DTGVSQNPRHKITKRGQNVTFRCDPISEHNRLYWYRQTLGQGPEFLTYFQNEAQLEKSRLLSDRFSAERPKGSFSTLEIQRTEQGDSAMYLCASSGDTQYFGPGTRLTVL.

The chain recombines TRBV5-5 with TRBJ1-1, with D unclear. Trimming cost V 3 bases and J 8 bases, with 14 bases left between them. The CDR3 runs 13 residues. The germline V gene encodes CDR1 SGHKS and CDR2 YYEKEE (reference sequence). The CDR3 here is CASSSRFQIEAFF. The DNA of the CDR3 is TGTGCCAGCAGCTCGCGTTTTCAGATAGAAGCTTTCTTT.

The chain carries TRBV12-5 and TRBJ2-7, with 9 nucleotides matching TRBD1. Germline CDR1 and CDR2: LGHNT and FRNRAP. This CDR3 comprises 14 residues. J was trimmed by 3 bases and V by 6 bases; bases with no gene match: 6. CDR3 sequence reads: CASGPGQGIYEQYF. CDR3 nucleotides: TGTGCTAGTGGGCCGGGACAGGGCATCTACGAGCAGTACTTC.

The V call is TRBV2, the J call TRBJ2-2; D unclear. Germline CDR1 and CDR2: SNHLY and FYNNEI. The germline V and J ends were trimmed by 5 bases and 2 bases, with 9 bases remaining between them. The CDR3 covers 14 residues. The CDR3 reads CASSQVLNTGELFF. DNA for the CDR3: TGTGCCAGCAGTCAGGTACTAAACACCGGGGAGCTGTTTTTT.